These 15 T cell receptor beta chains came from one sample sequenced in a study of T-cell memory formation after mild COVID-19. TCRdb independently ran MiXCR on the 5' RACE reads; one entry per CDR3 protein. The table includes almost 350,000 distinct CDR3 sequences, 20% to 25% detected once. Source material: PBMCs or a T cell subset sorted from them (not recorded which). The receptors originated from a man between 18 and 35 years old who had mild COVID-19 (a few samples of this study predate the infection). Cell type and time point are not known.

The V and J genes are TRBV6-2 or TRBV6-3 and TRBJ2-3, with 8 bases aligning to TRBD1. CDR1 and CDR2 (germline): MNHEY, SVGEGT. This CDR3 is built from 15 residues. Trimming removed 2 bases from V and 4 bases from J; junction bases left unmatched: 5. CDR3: CASSYPDRGSDTQYF. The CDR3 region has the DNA TGTGCCAGCAGTTACCCTGACAGGGGTTCAGATACGCAGTATTTT.

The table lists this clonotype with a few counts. CDR3 loop: CASSPGTSGNTDTQYF. The CDR3 coding sequence is TGCGCCAGCAGCCCAGGGACTAGCGGAAACACAGATACGCAGTATTTT. J is TRBJ2-3 and V is TRBV5-1; 11 positions agree with TRBD2. The germline gives CDR1 SGHRS, CDR2 YFSETQ. V lost 4 bases and J lost 2; bases outside the gene matches: 6. This CDR3 is 16 amino acids long.

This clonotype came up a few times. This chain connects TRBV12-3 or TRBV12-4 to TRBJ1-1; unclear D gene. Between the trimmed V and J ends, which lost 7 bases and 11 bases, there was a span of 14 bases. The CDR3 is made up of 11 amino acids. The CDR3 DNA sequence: TGTGCCAGCACCTCGGAGACGGGGGCTTTCTTT. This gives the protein CASTSETGAFF.

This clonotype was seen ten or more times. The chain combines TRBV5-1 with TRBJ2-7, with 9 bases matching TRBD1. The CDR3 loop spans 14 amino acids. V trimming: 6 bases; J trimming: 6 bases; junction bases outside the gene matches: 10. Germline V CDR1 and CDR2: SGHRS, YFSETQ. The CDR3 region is CASTLQGAISEQYF. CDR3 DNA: TGCGCCAGCACCCTACAGGGGGCGATTAGCGAGCAGTACTTC.

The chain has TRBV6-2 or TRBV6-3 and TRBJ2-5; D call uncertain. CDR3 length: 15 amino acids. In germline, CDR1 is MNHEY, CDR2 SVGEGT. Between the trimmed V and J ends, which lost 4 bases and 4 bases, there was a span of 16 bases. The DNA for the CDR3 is TGTGCCAGCAGTTCAGTAGACGCCAGATTAGAGACCCAGTACTTC. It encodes CASSSVDARLETQYF.

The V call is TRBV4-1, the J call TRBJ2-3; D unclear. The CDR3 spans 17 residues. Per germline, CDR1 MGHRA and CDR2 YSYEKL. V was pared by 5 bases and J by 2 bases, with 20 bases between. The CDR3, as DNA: TGCGCCAGCAGCTCCCGGACCTCCCCAACCGTCACAGATACGCAGTATTTT. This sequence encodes CASSSRTSPTVTDTQYF.

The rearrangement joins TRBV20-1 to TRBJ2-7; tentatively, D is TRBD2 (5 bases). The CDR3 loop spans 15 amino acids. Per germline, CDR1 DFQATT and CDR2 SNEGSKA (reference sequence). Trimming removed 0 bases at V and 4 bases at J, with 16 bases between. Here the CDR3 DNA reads TGCAGTGCTAGAGACCCCACGGGGAATGGGTACGAGCAGTACTTC. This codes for CSARDPTGNGYEQYF.

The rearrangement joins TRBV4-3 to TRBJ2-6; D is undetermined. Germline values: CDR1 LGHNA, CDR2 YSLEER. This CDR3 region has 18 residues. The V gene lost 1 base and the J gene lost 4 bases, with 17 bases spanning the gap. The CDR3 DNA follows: TGCGCCAGCAGCCAAGTCCTCGTGTCGGGTCCCGGGGCCAACGTCCTGACTTTC. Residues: CASSQVLVSGPGANVLTF.

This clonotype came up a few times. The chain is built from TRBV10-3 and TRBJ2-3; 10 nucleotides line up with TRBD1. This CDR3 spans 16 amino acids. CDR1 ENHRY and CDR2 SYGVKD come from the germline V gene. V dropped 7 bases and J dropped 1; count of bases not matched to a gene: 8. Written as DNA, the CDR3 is TGTGCCATCAAAAAAGGGACAGGGGTTGGCACAGATACGCAGTATTTT. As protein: CAIKKGTGVGTDTQYF.

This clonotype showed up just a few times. CDR3 coding DNA: TGTGCCAGCAGCTCCCGCCGGGGCGGTGGCACTGAAGCTTTCTTT. It codes for CASSSRRGGGTEAFF. The chain has TRBV7-2 and TRBJ1-1; D is perhaps TRBD1 (5 bases). The germline gives CDR1 SGHTA, CDR2 FQGNSA. The CDR3 sequence is 15 residues long. V lost 4 bases, J lost 4 bases, and 16 bases lay in between.

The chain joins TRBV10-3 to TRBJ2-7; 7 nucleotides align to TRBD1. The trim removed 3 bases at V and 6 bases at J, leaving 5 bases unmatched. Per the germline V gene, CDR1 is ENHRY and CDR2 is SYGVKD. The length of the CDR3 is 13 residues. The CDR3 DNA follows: TGTGCCATCAGTGATTCCGGGACAGCCGAGCAGTACGTC. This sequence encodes CAISDSGTAEQYV.

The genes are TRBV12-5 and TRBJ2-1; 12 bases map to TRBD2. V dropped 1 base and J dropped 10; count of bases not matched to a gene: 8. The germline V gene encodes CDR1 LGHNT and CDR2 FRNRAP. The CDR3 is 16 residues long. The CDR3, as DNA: TGTGCTAGTGGTTTGGCTCAGACCGGGACTAGCGGGGAGCAGTTCTTC. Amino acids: CASGLAQTGTSGEQFF. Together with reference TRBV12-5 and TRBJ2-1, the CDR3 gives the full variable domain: DARVTQTPRHKVTEMGQEVTMRCQPILGHNTVFWYRQTMMQGLELLAYFRNRAPLDDSGMPKDRFSAEMPDATLATLKIQPSEPRDSAVYFCASGLAQTGTSGEQFFGPGTRLTVL.

CDR3 sequence (DNA): TGCGCCAGCAGCGGCAGGGGATTCACTGAAGCTTTCTTT. It codes for CASSGRGFTEAFF. The chain has TRBV5-1 and TRBJ1-1; TRBD1 might be the D (6 bases). V was shortened by 4 bases and J by 4 bases, with 11 bases between the two germline ends. The germline V gene has CDR1 SGHRS and CDR2 YFSETQ. The length of the CDR3 is 13 residues.

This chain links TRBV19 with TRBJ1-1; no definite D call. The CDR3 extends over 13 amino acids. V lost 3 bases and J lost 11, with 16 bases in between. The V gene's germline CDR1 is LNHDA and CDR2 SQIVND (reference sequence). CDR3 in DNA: TGTGCCAGTAGTATCGGAGAGAGAGGAGTGGCTTTCTTT. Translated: CASSIGERGVAFF. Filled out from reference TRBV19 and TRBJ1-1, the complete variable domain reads DGGITQSPKYLFRKEGQNVTLSCEQNLNHDAMYWYRQDPGQGLRLIYYSQIVNDFQKGDIAEGYSVSREKKESFPLTVTSAQKNPTAFYLCASSIGERGVAFFGQGTRLTVV.

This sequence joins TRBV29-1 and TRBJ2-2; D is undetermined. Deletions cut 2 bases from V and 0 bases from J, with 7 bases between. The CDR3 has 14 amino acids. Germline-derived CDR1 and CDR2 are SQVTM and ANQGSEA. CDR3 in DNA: TGCAGCGTTGAAACGGGTTCGAACACCGGGGAGCTGTTTTTT. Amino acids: CSVETGSNTGELFF.